Described below is a single T cell receptor beta chain sequence and its context. These data come from a study of blood T cell repertoires in COVID-19. On the study more broadly: The United States, Italy and Spain supplied acute and convalescent COVID-19 samples. The analysed material was cDNA or gDNA that came from T cells, B-cell-depleted T cells, or PBMCs.

Cohort 3 recovery required two negative PCRs, clearance, or symptom resolution. The authors' processing: For nucleated cells, counts were estimated from reference gene primer amplification. TCRdb's copy holds only in-frame clones and misses some; the assay was immunoSEQ multiplex PCR. V, J and clone size derive from that table, while D and trimming were established from the DNA sequence. Of nearly 200,000 clones listed, 84% are singletons. There are 15 residues in the CDR3. Germline V gives CDR1 MGHDK, CDR2 SYGVNS. Trimming took 1 base from V and 7 from J; bases not matched to a gene: 8. The receptor was isolated from a man in his forties who had recovered from COVID-19. Material: PBMCs or T cells enriched from blood (not recorded which). The chain couples TRBV25-1 to TRBJ1-2; 8 bases fit TRBD1. The CDR3 DNA is TGTGCCAGCAGTGAATCGGCCAGGGGGCTTAGTGGCTACACCTTC. It specifies CASSESARGLSGYTF.